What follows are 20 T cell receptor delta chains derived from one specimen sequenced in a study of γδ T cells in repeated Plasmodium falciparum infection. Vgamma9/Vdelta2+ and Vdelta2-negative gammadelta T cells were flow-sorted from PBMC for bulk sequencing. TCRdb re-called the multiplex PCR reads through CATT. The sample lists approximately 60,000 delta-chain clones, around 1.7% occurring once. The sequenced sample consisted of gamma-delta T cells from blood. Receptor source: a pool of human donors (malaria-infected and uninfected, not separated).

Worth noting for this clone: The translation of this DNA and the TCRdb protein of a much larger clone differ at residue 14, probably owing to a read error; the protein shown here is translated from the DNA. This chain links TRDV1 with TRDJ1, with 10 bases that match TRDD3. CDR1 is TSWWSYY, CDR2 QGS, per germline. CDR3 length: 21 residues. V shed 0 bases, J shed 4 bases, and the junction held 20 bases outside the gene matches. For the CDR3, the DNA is TGTGCTCTTGGGGAACTAGTGACGATAAAGACTGGGGGATGCTTAAGCGATAAACTCATCTTT. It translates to CALGELVTIKTGGCLSDKLIF.

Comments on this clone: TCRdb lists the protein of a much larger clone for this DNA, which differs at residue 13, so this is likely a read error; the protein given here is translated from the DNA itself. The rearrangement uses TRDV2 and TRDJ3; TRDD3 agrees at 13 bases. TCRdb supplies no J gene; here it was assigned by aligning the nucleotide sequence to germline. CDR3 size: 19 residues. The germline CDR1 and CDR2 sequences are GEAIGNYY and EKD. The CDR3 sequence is CACDVLGDTSSWNTRQMFF. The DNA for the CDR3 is TGTGCCTGTGACGTACTGGGGGATACGAGCTCCTGGAACACCCGACAGATGTTTTTC.

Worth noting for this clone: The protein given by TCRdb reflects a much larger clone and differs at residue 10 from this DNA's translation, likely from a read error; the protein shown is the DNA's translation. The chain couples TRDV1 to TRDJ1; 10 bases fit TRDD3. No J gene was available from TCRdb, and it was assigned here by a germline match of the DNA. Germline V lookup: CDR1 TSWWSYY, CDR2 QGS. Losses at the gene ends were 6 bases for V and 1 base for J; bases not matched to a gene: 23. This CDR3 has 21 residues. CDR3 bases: TGTGCTCTTGGTCCCCTCCAACCCTCCACCCTACTGGGGGATGCCACCGATAAACTCATCTTT. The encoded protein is CALGPLQPSTLLGDATDKLIF.

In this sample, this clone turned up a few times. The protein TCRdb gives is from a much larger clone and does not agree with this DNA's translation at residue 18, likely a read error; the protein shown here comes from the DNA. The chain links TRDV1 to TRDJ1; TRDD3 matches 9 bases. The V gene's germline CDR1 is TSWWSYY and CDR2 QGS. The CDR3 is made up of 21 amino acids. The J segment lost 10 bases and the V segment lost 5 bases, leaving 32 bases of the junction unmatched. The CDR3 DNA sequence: TGTGCTCTTGGGAATGGCTTCCCTATCCTTCTGGGGGATCTGGGGGCCGGTAGACTCATCTTT. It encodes CALGNGFPILLGDLGAGRLIF.

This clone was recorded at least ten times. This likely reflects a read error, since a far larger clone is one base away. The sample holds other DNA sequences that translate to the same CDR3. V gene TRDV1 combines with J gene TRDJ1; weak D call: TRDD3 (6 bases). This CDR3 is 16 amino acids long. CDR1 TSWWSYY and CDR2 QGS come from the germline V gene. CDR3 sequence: CALGERLGVCGDKLIF. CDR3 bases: TGTGCTCTCGGGGAACGCTTGGGGGTCTGCGGCGATAAACTCATCTTT.

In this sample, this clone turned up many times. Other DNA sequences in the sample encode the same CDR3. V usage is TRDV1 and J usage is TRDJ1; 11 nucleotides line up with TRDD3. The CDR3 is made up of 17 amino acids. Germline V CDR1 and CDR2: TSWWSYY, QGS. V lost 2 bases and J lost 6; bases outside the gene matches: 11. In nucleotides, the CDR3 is TGTGCTCTTGGGGAAGGGGTGGGGGATACGAATTCGTATAAACTCATCTTT. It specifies CALGEGVGDTNSYKLIF.

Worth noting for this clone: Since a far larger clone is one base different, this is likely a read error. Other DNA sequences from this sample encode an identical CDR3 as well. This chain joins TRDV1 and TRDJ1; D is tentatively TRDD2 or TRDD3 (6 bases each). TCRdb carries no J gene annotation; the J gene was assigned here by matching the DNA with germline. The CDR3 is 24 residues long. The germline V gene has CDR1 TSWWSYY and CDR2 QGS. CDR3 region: CAIGETGLPKRGGDPPINTDKLIF. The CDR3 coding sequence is TGTGCTATTGGGGAAACGGGCCTTCCCAAGCGTGGAGGGGATCCACCCATAAACACCGATAAACTCATCTTT.

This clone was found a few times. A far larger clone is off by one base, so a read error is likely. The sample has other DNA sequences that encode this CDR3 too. CDR3 coding DNA: TGCGCTCTTGGGGAACTCAAGGTACCTACTGGGGATAAGCCCGGGGACACCGATAAACTCATCTTT. This encodes CALGELKVPTGDKPGDTDKLIF. The V gene is TRDV1, the J gene TRDJ1; TRDD3 agrees at 7 bases. Germline-derived CDR1 and CDR2 are TSWWSYY and QGS. This CDR3 is 22 amino acids long.

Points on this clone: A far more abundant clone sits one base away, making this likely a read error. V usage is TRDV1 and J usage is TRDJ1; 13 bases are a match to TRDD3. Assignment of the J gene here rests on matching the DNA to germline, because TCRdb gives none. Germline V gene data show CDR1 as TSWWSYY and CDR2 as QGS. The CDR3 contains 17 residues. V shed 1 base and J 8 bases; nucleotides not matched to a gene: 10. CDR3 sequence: CALGERILGDTRDKLIF. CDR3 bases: TGTGCTCTTGGGGAACGAATACTGGGGGATACGCGCGACAAACTCATCTTT.

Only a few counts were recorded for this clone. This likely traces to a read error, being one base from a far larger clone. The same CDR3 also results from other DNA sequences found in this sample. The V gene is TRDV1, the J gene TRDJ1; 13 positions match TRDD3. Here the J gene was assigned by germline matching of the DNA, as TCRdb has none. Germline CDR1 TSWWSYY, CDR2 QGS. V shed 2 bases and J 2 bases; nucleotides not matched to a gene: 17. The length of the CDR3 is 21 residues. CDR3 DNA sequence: TGTGCTCTTGGGGAAGTTAGGGGTAAACTGGGGGATACGCCGGGGACCGATAAACTCATCTTT. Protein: CALGEVRGKLGDTPGTDKLIF.

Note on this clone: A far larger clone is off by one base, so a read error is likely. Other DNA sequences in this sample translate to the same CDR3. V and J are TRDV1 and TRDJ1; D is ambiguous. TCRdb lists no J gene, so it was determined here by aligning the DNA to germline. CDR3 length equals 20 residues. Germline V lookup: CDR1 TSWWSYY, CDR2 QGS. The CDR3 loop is CALGGKRVPPGVMYTDKLIF. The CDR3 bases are TGTGCTCTTGGGGGCAAACGAGTCCCCCCCGGGGTGATGTACACTGATAAACTCATCTTT.

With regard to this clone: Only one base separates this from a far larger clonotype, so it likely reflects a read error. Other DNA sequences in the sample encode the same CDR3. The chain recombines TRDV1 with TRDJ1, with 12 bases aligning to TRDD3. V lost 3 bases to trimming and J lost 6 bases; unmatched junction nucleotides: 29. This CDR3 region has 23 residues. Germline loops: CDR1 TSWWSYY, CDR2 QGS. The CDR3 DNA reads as TGTGCTCTTGGGGAGCCACCCTTCCTCCCCCTACTGGGGGATACAACCTCCCGGAATAAACTCATCTTT. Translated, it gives CALGEPPFLPLLGDTTSRNKLIF.

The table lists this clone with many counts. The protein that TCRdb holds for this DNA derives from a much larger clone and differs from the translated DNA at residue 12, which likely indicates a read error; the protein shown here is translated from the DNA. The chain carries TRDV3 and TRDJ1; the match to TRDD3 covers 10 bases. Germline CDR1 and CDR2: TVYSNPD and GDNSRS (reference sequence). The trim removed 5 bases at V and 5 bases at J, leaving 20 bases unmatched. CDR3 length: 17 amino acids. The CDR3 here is CAVRYSTGGFASDKLIF. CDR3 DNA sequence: TGTGCCGTCCGTTATAGTACTGGGGGATTCGCTAGTGATAAACTCATCTTT.

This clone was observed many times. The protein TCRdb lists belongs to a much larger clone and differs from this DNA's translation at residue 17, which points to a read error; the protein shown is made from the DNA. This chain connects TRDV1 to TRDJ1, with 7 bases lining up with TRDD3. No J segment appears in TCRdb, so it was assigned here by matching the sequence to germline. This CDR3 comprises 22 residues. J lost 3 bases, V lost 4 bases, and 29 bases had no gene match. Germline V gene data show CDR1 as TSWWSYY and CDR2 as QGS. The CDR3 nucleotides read TGTGCTCTTGGGGTCAAAAGGATCTCTCCCGTACTGGGGATCCGGTACGCCGATAAACTCATCTTT. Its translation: CALGVKRISPVLGIRYADKLIF.

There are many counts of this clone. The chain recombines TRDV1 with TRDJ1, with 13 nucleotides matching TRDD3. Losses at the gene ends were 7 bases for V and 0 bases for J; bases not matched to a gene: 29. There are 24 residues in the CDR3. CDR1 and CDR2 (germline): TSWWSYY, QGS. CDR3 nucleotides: TGTGCTCTTGTCCTTCACTGGCCTTCCTACGCTATACTGGGGGATACGGACAACACCGATAAACTCATCTTT. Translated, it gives CALVLHWPSYAILGDTDNTDKLIF.

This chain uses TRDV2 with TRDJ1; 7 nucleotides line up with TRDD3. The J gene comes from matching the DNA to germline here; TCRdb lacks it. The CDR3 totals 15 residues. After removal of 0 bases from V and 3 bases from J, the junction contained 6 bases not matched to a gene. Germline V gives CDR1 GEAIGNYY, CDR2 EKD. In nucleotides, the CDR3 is TGTGCCTGTGACACCTTACTGGGGTCCCCCGATAAACTCATCTTT. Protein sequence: CACDTLLGSPDKLIF.

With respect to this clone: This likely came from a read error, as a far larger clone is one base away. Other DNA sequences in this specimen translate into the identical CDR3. DNA for the CDR3: TGTGCTCTTGGGGACCGTATTCACGCTACTGGGGGGAGGCCTGGAACCGATAAACTCATCTTT. Residues: CALGDRIHATGGRPGTDKLIF. The chain employs TRDV1 and TRDJ1; TRDD3 aligns across 8 bases. Matching the DNA to germline supplied the J gene, which TCRdb does not give. This CDR3 spans 21 amino acids. J was trimmed by 2 bases and V by 3 bases; bases with no gene match: 23. Germline lookup yields CDR1 TSWWSYY and CDR2 QGS.

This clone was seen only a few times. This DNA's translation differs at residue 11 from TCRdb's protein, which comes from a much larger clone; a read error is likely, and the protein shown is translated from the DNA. CDR3 in amino acids: CAPMGLPDWGTYLYTDKLIF. The CDR3 bases are TGTGCGCCCATGGGGCTCCCGGACTGGGGGACGTACCTGTACACCGATAAACTCATCTTT. This chain links TRAV38-2/DV8 with TRDJ1; 9 bases match TRDD3. TCRdb lists no J gene, so it was determined here by aligning the DNA to germline. CDR1 TSESDYY and CDR2 QEAYKQQN come from the germline V gene. CDR3 length: 20 residues.

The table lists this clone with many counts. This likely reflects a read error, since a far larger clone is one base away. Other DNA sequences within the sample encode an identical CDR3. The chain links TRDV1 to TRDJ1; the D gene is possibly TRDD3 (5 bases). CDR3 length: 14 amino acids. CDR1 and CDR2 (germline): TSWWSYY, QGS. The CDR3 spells CALGALPGGHKLIF. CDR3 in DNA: TGTGCCCTTGGGGCCTTACCCGGAGGGCATAAACTCATCTTT.

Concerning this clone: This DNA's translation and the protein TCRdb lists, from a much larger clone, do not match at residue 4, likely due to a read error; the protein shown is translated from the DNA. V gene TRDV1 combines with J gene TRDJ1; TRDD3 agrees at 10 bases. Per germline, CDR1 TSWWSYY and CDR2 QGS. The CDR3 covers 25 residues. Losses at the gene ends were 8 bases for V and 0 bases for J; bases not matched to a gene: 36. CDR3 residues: CALRTQGLSPFFWGITSGYTDKLIF. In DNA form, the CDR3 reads TGTGCTCTTAGGACTCAAGGCCTTTCACCTTTTTTCTGGGGGATAACATCTGGATACACCGATAAACTCATCTTT.